The present TCR beta chain was sequenced within a study of blood T cell repertoires in COVID-19. On the study more broadly: Sites in the United States, Italy and Spain provided acute and convalescent COVID-19 samples. In each case, the material was cDNA or gDNA derived from T cells, B-cell-depleted T cells, or PBMCs.

Original data processing: Researchers report that nucleated cell counts were estimated from reference gene primer amplification. Profiled with immunoSEQ multiplex PCR; TCRdb holds only in-frame clones, not every one. From that table come the V and J calls and clone size; the DNA was used to work out D and trimming. The sample carries some 300,000 clones, approximately 90% recorded once. The clonotype comes from a woman between 25 and 40 years old who had recovered from COVID-19. Specimen: peripheral blood.

For the CDR3, the DNA is TGTGCCAGTAGTCCGAGAACGGGGGATAATGAAAAACTGTTTTTT. It codes for CASSPRTGDNEKLFF. The chain is built from TRBV19 and TRBJ1-4; maybe TRBD1 (5 bases). The CDR3 is made up of 15 amino acids. Germline assignment: CDR1 LNHDA and CDR2 SQIVND (reference sequence). The V end lost 5 bases, the J end lost 4 bases, and 14 bases lay between the germline ends.